This T cell receptor beta chain was captured in a study of T cells in Graves' hyperthyroidism and ophthalmopathy. Study observations and caveats: Ophthalmopathy got predicted by the model a median approximately six months before its onset.

The TCR beta CDR3 regions underwent amplification using RNA transcripts as the source. First-round RT-PCR targeting the TCR CDR3 was performed with the HTBI primer set. TCRdb reanalysed the multiplex PCR reads using MiXCR and keeps one entry per CDR3 protein. Of around 190,000 distinct CDR3 sequences listed, about a sixth were seen once; the top ten hold roughly 49%. On this clonotype: What it recognizes is unknown.

This CDR3 region has 12 residues. V lost 7 bases and J lost 0, with 9 bases in between. Germline loops: CDR1 SQVTM, CDR2 ANQGSEA. The chain employs TRBV29-1 and TRBJ2-5; D is perhaps TRBD1 (5 bases). Sequenced: blood. This sequence originates from a woman between 50 and 59 years old with Graves' hyperthyroidism. CDR3 region: CSGRQYQETQYF. Written as DNA, the CDR3 is TGCAGCGGTCGACAGTACCAAGAGACCCAGTACTTC.